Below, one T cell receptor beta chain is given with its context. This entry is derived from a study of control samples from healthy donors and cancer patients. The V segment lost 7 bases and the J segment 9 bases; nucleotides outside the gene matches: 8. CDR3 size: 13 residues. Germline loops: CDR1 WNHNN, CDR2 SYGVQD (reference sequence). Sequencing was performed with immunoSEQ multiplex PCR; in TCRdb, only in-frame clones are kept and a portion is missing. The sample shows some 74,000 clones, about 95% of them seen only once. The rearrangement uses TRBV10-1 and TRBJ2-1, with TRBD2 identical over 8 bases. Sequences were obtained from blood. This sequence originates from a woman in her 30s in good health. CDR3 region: CASNQLAASEQFF. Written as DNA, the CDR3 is TGCGCCAGCAACCAACTAGCGGCAAGTGAGCAGTTCTTC.